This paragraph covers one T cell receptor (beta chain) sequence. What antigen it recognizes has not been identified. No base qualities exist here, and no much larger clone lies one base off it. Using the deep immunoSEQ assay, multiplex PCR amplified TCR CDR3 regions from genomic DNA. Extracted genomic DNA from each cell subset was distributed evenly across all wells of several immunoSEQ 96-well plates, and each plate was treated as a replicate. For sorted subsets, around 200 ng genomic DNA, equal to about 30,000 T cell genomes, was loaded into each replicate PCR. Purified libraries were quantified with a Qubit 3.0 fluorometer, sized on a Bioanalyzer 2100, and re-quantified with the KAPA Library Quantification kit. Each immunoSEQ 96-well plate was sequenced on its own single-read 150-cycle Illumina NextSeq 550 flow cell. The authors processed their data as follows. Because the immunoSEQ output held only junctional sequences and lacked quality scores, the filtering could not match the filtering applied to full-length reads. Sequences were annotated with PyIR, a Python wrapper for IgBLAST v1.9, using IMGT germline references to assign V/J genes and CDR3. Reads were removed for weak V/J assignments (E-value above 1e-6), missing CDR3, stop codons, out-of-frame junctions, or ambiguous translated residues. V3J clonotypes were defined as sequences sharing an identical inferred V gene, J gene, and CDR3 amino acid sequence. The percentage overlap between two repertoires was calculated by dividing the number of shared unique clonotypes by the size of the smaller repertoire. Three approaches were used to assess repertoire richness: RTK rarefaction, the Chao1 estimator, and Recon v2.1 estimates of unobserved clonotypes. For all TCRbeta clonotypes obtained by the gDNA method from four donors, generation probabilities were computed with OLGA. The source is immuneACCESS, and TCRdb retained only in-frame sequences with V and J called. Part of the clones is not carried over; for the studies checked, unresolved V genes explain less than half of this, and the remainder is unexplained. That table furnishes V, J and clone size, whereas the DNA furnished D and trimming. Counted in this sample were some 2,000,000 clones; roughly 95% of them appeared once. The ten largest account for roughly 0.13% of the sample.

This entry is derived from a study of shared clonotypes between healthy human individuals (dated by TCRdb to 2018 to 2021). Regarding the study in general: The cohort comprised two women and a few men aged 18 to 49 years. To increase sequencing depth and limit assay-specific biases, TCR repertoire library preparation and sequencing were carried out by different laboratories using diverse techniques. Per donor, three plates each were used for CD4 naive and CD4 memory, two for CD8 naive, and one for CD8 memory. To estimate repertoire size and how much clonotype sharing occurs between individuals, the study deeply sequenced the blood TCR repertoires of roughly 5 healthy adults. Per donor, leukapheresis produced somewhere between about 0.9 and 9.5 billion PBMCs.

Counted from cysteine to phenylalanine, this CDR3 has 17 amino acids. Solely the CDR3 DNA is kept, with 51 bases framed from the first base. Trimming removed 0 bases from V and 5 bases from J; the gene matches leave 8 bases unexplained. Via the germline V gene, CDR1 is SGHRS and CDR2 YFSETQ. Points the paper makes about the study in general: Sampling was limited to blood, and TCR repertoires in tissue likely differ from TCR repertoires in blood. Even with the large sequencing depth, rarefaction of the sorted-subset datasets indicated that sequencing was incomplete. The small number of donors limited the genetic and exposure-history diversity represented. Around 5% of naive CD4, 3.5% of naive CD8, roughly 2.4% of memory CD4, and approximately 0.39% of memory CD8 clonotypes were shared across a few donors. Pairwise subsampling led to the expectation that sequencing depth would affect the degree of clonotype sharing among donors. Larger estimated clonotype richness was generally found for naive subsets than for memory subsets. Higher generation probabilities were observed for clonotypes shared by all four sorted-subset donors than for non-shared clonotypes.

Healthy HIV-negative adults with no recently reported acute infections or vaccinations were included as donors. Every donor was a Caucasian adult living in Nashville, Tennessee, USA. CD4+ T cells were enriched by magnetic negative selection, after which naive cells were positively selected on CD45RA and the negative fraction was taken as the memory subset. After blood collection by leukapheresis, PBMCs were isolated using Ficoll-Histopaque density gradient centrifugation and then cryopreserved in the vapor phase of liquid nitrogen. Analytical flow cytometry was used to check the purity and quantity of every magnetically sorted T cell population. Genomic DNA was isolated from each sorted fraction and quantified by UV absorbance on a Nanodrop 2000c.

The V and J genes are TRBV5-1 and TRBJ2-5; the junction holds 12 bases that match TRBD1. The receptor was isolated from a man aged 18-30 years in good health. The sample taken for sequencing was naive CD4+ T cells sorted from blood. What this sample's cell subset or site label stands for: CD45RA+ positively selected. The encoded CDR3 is CASSLAGGQGAWETQYF. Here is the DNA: TGCGCCAGCAGCTTGGCCGGGGGACAGGGGGCTTGGGAGACCCAGTACTTC.